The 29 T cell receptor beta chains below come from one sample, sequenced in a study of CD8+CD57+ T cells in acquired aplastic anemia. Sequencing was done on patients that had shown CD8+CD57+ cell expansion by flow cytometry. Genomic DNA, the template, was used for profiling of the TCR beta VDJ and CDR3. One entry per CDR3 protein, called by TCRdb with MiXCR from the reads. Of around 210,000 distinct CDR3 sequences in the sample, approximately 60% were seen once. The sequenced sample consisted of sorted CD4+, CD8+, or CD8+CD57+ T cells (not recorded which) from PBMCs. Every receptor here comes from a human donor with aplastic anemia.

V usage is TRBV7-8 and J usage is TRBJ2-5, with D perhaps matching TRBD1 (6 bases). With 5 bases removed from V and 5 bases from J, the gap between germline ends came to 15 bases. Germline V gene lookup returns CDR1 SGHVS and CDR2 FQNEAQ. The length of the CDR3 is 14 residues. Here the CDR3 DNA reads TGTGCCAGCAGCCCACTATCAGGGGAGGAGACCCAGTACTTC. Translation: CASSPLSGEETQYF.

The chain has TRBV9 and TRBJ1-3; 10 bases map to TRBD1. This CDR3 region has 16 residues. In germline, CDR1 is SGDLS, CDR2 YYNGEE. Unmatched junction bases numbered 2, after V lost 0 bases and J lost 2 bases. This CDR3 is CASSVDGTGAGNTIYF. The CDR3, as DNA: TGTGCCAGCAGCGTAGATGGGACAGGGGCTGGAAACACCATATATTTT.

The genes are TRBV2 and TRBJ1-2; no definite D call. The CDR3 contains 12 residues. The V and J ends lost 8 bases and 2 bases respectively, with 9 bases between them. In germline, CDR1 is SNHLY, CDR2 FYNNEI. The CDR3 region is CASRGGNYGYTF. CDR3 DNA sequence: TGTGCCAGCCGAGGAGGGAACTATGGCTACACCTTC.

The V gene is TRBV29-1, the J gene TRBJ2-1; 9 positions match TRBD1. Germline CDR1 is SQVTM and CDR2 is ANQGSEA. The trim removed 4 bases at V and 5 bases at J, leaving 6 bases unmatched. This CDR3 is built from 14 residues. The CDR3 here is CSVGWDREDNEQFF. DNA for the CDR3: TGCAGCGTTGGCTGGGACAGGGAGGACAATGAGCAGTTCTTC.

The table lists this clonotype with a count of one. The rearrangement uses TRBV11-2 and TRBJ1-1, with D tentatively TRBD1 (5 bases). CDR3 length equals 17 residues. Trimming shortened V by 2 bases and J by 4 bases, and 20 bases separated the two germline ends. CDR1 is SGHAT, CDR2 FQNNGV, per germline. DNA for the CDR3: TGTGCCAGCAGCTTAATAGGGACTCCCAGTGTGAGCACTGAAGCTTTCTTT. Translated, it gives CASSLIGTPSVSTEAFF.

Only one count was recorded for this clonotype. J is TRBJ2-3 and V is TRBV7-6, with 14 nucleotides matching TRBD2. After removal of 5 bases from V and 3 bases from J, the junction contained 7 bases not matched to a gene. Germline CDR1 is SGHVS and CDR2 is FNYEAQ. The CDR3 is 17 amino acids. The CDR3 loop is CASSPRLAGGRTDTQYF. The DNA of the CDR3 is TGTGCCAGCAGCCCACGACTAGCGGGAGGGCGTACAGATACGCAGTATTTT.

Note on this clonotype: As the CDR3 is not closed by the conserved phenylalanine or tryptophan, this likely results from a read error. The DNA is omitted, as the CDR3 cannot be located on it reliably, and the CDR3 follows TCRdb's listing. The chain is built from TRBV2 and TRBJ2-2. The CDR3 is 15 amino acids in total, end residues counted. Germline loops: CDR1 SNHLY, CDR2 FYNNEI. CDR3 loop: CASCNAGTNTGELVL.

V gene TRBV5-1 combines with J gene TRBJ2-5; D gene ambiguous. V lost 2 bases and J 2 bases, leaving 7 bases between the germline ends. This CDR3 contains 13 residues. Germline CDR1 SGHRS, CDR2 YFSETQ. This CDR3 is CASSLPRQETQYF. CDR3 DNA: TGCGCCAGCAGCTTACCCAGGCAAGAGACCCAGTACTTC.

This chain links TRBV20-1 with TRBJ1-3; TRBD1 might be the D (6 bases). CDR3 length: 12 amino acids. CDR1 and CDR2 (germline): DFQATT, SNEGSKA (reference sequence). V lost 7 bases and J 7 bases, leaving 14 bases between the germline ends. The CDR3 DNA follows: TGCAGTGTTACGGACAGAATCAACACCATATATTTT. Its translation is CSVTDRINTIYF.

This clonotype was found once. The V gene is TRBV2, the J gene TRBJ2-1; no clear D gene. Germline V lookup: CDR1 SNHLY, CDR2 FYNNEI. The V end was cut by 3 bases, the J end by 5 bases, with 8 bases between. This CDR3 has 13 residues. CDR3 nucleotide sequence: TGTGCCAGCAGTGATGCACAAAACAATGAGCAGTTCTTC. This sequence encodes CASSDAQNNEQFF.

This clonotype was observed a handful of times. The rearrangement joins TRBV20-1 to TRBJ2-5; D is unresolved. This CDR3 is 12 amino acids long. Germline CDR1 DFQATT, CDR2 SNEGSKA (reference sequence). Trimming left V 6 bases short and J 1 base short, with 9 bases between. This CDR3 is CSARNAQETQYF. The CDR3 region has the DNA TGCAGTGCAAGAAATGCCCAAGAGACCCAGTACTTC.

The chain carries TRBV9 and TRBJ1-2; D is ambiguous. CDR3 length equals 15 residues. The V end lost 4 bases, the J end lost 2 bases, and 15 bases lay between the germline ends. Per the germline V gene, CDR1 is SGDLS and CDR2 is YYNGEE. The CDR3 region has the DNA TGTGCCAGCAGCCCCTTTTCGGACTGGAACTATGGCTACACCTTC. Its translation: CASSPFSDWNYGYTF.

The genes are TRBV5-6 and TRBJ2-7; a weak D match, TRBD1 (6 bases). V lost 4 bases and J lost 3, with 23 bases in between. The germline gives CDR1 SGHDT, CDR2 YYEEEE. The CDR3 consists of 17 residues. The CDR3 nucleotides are TGTGCCAGCAGCCCTGACAGCCCCCAGGGGATGGGCTACGAGCAGTACTTC. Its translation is CASSPDSPQGMGYEQYF.

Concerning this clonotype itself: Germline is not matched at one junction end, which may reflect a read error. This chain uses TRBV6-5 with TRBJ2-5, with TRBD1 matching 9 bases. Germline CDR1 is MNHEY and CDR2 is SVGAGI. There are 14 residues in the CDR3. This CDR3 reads CAIREQGAGETQCF. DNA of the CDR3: TGTGCCATCAGGGAACAGGGGGCCGGGGAGACCCAGTGCTTC.

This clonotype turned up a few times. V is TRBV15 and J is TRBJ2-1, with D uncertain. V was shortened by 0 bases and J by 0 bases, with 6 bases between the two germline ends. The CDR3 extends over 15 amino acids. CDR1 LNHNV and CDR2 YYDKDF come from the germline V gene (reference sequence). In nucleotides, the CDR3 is TGTGCCACCAGCAGAGAGGATCGCTCCTACAATGAGCAGTTCTTC. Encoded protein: CATSREDRSYNEQFF.

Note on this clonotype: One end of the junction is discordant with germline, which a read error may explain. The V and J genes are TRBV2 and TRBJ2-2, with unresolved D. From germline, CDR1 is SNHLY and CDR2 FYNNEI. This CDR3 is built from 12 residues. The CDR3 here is CASREDTGELFF. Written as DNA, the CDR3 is TGTGCCAGCAGGGAAGACACCGGGGAGCTGTTTTTT.

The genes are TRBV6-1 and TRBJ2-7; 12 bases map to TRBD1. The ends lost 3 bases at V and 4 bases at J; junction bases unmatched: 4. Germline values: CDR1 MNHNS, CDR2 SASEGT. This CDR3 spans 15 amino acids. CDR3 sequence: CASSDRDRGRYEQYF. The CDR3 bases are TGTGCCAGCAGTGACAGGGACAGGGGGCGTTACGAGCAGTACTTC.

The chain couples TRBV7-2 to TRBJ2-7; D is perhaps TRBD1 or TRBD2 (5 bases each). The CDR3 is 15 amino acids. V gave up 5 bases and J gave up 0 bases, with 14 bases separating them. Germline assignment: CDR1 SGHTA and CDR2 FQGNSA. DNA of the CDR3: TGTGCCAGCAGCGAAGGGGTTGGGGGCTCCTACGAGCAGTACTTC. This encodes CASSEGVGGSYEQYF.

The CDR3 nucleotides read TGTGCCAGCAGCGTTGGGGGGTTCGACACTGAAGCTTTCTTT. Its translation: CASSVGGFDTEAFF. The V call is TRBV9, the J call TRBJ1-1; D is perhaps TRBD1 (5 bases). There are 14 residues in the CDR3. V lost 2 bases and J 3 bases, leaving 11 bases between the germline ends. The germline V gene has CDR1 SGDLS and CDR2 YYNGEE.

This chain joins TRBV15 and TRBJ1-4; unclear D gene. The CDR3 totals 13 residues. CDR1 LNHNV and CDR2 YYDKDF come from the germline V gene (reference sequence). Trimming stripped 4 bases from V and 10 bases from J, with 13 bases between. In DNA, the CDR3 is TGTGCCACCAGCACCAGCTTGGCCGGAAAACTGTTTTTT. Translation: CATSTSLAGKLFF.

CDR3 loop: CASSQVAPGEQFF. The CDR3 DNA is TGTGCCAGCAGCCAAGTAGCGCCGGGAGAGCAGTTCTTC. This chain joins TRBV12-3 or TRBV12-4 and TRBJ2-1; perhaps TRBD2 as D (5 bases). This CDR3 has 13 residues. V lost 6 bases and J lost 10, with 16 bases in between.

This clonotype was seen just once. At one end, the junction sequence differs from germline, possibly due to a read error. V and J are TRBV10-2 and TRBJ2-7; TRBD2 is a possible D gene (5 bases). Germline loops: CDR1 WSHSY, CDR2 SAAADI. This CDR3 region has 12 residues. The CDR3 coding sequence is TGCACCAGCAGTTCGACCGACTACGAGCAGTGCTTC. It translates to CTSSSTDYEQCF.

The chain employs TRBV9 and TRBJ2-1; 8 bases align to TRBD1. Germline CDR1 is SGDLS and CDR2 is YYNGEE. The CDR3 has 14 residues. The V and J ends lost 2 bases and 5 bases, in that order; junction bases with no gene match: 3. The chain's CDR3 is CASSVGTGNNEQFF. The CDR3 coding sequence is TGTGCCAGCAGCGTCGGGACAGGTAACAATGAGCAGTTCTTC.

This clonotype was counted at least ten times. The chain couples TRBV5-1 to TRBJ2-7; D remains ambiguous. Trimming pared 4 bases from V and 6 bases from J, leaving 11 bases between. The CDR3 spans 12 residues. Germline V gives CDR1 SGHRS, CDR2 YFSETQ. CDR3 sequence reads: CASSLLGAEQYF. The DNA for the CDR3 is TGCGCCAGCAGCCTTCTTGGAGCCGAGCAGTACTTC.

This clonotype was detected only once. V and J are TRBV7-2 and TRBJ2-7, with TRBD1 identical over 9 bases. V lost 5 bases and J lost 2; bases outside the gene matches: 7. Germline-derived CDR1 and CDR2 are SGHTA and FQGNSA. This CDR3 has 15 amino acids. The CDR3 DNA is TGTGCCAGCAGCGGGGACAGGGCAGTGACCTACGAGCAGTACTTC. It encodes CASSGDRAVTYEQYF. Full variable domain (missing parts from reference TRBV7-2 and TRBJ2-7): GAGVSQSPSNKVTEKGKDVELRCDPISGHTALYWYRQSLGQGLEFLIYFQGNSAPDKSGLPSDRFSAERTGGSVSTLTIQRTQQEDSAVYLCASSGDRAVTYEQYFGPGTRLTVT.

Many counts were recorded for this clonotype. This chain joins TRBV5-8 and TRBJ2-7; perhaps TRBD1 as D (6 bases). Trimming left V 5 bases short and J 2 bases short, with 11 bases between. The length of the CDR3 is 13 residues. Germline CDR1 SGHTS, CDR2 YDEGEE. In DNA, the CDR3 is TGTGCCAGCAGTTGGGGGCCGACCTACGAGCAGTACTTC. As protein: CASSWGPTYEQYF.

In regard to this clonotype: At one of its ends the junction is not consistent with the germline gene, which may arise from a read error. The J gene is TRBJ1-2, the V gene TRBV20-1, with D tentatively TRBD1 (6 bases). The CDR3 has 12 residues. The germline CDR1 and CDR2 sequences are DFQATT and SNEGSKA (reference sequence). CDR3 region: CSAGETGYGYTF. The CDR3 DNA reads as TGCAGTGCTGGAGAGACAGGCTATGGCTACACCTTC.

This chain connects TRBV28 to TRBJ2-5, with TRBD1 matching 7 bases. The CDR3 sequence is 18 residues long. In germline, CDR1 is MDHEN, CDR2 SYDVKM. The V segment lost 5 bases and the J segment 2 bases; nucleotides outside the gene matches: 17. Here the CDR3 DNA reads TGTGCCAGCAGTCACCAACCCATCAGGGGGTACCTGCAAGAGACCCAGTACTTC. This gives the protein CASSHQPIRGYLQETQYF.

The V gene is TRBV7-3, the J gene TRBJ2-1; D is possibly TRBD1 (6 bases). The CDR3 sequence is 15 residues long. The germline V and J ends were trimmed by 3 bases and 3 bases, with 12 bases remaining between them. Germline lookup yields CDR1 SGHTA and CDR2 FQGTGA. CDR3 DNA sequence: TGTGCCAGCAGCTTGGCAGGGGTAGACTACAATGAGCAGTTCTTC. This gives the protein CASSLAGVDYNEQFF. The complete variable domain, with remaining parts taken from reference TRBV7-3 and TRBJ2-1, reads GAGVSQTPSNKVTEKGKYVELRCDPISGHTALYWYRQSLGQGPEFLIYFQGTGAADDSGLPNDRFFAVRPEGSVSTLKIQRTERGDSAVYLCASSLAGVDYNEQFFGPGTRLTVL.